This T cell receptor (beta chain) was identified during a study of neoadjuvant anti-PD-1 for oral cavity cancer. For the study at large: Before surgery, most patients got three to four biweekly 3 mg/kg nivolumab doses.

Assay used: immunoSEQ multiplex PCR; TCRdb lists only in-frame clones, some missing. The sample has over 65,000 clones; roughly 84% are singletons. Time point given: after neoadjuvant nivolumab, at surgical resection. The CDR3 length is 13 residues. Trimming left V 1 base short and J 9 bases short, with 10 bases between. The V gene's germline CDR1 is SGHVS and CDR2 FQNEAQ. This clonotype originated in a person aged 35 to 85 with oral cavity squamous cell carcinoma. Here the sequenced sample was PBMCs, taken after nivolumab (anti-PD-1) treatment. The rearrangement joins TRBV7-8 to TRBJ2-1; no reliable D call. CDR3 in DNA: TGTGCCAGCAGCTTAGTGATGGGAAGTGAGCAGTTCTTC. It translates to CASSLVMGSEQFF.